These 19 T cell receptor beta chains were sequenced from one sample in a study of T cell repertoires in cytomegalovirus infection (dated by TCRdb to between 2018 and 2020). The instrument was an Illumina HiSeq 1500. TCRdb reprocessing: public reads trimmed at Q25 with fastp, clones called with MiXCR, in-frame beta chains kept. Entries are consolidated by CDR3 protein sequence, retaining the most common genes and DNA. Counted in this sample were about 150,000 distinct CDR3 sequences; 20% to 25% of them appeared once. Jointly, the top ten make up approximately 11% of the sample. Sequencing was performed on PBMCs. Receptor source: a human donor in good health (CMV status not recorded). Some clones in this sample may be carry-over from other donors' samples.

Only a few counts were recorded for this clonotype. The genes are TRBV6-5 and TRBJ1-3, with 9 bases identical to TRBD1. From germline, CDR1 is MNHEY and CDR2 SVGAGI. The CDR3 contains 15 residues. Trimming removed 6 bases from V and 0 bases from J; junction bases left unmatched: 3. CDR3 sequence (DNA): TGTGCCAGCAGCAAACAGGGGGCCTCTGGAAACACCATATATTTT. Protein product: CASSKQGASGNTIYF.

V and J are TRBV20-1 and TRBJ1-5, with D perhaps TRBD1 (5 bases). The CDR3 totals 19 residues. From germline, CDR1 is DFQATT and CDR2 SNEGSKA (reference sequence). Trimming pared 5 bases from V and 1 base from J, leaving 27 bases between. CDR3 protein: CSAQGVNLGELRSNQPQHF. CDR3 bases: TGCAGTGCTCAAGGGGTTAATCTCGGGGAACTAAGAAGCAATCAGCCCCAGCATTTT.

CDR3 in DNA: TGTGCCAGCAGTCCCCTGCGGGATGAGCAGTTCTTC. It specifies CASSPLRDEQFF. The V gene is TRBV12-3 or TRBV12-4, the J gene TRBJ2-1; D possibly corresponds to TRBD2 (5 bases). The length of the CDR3 is 12 residues. V lost 5 bases to trimming and J lost 8 bases, with 10 bases between them.

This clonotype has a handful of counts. CDR3: CSARDQGSNSPLHF. The DNA for the CDR3 is TGCAGTGCTAGAGATCAGGGGAGTAATTCACCCCTCCACTTT. The rearrangement joins TRBV20-1 to TRBJ1-6; a possible D gene is TRBD1 (6 bases). The CDR3 covers 14 residues. V was pared by 0 bases and J by 6 bases, with 9 bases between. Germline assignment: CDR1 DFQATT and CDR2 SNEGSKA (reference sequence).

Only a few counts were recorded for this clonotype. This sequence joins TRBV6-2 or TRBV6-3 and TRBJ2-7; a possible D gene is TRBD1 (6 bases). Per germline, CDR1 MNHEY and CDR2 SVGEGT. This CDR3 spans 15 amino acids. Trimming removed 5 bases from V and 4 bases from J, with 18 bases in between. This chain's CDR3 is CASSDPGVLLYEQYF. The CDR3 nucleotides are TGTGCCAGCAGTGACCCAGGGGTTCTCTTATACGAGCAGTACTTC.

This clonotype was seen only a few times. For the CDR3, the DNA is TGCAGTGCTATACCAGGGGGTAAAGAGACCCAGTACTTC. This codes for CSAIPGGKETQYF. This chain connects TRBV20-1 to TRBJ2-5; 7 bases align to TRBD1. The germline V gene has CDR1 DFQATT and CDR2 SNEGSKA (reference sequence). The V gene end was trimmed by 4 bases and the J gene end by 3 bases; junction bases not matched to a gene: 5. The CDR3 runs 13 residues.

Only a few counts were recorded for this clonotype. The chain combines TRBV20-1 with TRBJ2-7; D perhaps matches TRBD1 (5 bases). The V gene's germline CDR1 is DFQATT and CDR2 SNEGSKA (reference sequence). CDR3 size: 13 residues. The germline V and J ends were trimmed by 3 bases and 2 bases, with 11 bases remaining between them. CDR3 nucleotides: TGCAGTGCTAGGGAGCCGGACACCTACGAGCAGTACTTC. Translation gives CSAREPDTYEQYF.

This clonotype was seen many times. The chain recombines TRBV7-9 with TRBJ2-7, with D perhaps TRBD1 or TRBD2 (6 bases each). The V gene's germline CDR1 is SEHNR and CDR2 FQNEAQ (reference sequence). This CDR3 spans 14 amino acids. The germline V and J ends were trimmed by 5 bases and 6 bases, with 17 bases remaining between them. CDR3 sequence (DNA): TGTGCCAGCAGCCCGGACTTCAAGGGGGGCGAGCAGTACTTC. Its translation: CASSPDFKGGEQYF. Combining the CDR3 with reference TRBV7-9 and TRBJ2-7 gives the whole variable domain DTGVSQNPRHKITKRGQNVTFRCDPISEHNRLYWYRQTLGQGPEFLTYFQNEAQLEKSRLLSDRFSAERPKGSFSTLEIQRTEQGDSAMYLCASSPDFKGGEQYFGPGTRLTVT.

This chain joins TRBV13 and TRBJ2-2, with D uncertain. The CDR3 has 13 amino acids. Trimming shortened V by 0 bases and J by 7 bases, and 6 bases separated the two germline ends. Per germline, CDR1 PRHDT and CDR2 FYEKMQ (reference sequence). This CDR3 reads CASSLGQGGELFF. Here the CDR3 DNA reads TGTGCCAGCAGCTTAGGCCAAGGCGGGGAGCTGTTTTTT. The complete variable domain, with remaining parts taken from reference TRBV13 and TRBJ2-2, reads AAGVIQSPRHLIKEKRETATLKCYPIPRHDTVYWYQQGPGQDPQFLISFYEKMQSDKGSIPDRFSAQQFSDYHSELNMSSLELGDSALYFCASSLGQGGELFFGEGSRLTVL.

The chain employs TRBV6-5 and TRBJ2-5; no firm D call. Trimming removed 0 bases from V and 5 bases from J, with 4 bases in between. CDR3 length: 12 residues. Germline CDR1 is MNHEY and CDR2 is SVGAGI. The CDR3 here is CASSYSGETQYF. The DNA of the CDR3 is TGTGCCAGCAGTTACTCGGGGGAGACCCAGTACTTC.

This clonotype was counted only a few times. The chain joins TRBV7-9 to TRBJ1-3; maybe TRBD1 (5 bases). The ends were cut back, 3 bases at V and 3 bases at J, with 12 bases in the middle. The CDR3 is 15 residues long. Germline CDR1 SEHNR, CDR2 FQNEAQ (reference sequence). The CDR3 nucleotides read TGTGCCAGCAGCTTCTCAGGGTGGAGTGGAAACACCATATATTTT. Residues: CASSFSGWSGNTIYF.

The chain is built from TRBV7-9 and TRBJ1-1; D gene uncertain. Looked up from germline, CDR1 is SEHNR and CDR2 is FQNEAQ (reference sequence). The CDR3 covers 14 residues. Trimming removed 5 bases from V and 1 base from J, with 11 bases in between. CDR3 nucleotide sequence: TGTGCCAGCAGCCCGGAACCACAGAACACTGAAGCTTTCTTT. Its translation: CASSPEPQNTEAFF.

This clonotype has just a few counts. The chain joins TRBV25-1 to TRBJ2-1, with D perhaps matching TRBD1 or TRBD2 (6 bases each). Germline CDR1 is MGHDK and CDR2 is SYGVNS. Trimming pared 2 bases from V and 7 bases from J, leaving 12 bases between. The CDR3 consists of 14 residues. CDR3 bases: TGTGCCAGCAGTGAACGGCCGGGGGCGAATGAGCAGTTCTTC. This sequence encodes CASSERPGANEQFF.

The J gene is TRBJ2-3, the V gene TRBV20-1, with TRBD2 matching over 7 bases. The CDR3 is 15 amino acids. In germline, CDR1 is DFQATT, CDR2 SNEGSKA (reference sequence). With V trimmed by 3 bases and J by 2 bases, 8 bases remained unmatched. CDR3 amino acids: CSARVSSGHTDTQYF. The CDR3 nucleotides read TGCAGTGCTAGGGTCTCTAGCGGCCACACAGATACGCAGTATTTT.

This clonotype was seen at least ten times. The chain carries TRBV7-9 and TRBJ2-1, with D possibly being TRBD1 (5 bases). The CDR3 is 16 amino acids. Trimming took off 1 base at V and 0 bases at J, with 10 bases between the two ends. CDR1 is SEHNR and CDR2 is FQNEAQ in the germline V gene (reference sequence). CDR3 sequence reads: CASSLETVSSYNEQFF. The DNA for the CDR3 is TGTGCCAGCAGCTTAGAGACAGTGAGCTCCTACAATGAGCAGTTCTTC.

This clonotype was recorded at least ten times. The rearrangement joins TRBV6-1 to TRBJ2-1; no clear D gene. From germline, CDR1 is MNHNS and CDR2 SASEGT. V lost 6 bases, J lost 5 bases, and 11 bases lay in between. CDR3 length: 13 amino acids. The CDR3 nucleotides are TGTGCCAGCAGACTGGTATTGAACAATGAGCAGTTCTTC. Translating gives CASRLVLNNEQFF.

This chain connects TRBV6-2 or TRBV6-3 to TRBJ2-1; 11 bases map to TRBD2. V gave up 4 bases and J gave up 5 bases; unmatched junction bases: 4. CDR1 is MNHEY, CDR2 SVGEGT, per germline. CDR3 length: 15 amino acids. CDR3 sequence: CASSLASGGNNEQFF. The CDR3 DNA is TGTGCCAGCAGTTTGGCTAGCGGGGGGAACAATGAGCAGTTCTTC.

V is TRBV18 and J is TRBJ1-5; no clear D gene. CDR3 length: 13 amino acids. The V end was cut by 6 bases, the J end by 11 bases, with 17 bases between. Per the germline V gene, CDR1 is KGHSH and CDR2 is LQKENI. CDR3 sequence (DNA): TGTGCCAGCTCCCCCGCCCCCGAATCAGCCCAGCATTTT. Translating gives CASSPAPESAQHF.

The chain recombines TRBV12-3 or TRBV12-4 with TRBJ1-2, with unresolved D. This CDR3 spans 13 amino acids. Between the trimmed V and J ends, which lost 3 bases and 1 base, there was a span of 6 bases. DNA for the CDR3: TGTGCCAGCAGTTTCAACAGTAACTATGGCTACACCTTC. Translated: CASSFNSNYGYTF.